The sequence of this T cell receptor (beta chain) was determined in a study of T cells expressing NK-cell markers. This CDR3 is 15 amino acids long. Germline V CDR1 and CDR2: MDHEN, SYDVKM. Reanalyzing the 5' RACE reads, TCRdb keeps one entry per CDR3 protein, without DNA. The sample's table shows 450,000 to 600,000 distinct CDR3 sequences. The V and J genes are TRBV28 and TRBJ1-1; no DNA is available, so the TRBD1 call from TCRdb remains unchecked. Sequenced material: blood T cells: a sorted CD56 or NKG2C T cell subset, CD4+ or CD8+ T cells, or bulk PBMC T cells (not recorded which). The TCR was taken from a man younger than 35 in good health. The CDR3 spells CASSDPGVLNTEAFF.